This entry lists 19 T cell receptor beta chains sequenced from one sample in a study of shared clonotypes between healthy human individuals. TCRdb's table, derived via immunoSEQ multiplex PCR, lists solely in-frame clones and lacks some. The repertoire holds about 340,000 clones, 73% seen once, with 10% in the top ten. Sequenced sample: memory CD4+ T cells sorted from blood. Subset: CD45RA-negative fraction. These receptors were collected from a man under 40 in good health.

The CDR3 loop reads CASSRRLGLASYNEQFF. The CDR3 DNA reads as TGTGCCAGTAGTAGAAGATTGGGACTAGCGAGTTACAATGAGCAGTTCTTC. This chain joins TRBV19 and TRBJ2-1, with 10 bases lining up with TRBD2. Trimming took 4 bases from V and 4 from J; bases not matched to a gene: 10. The CDR3 totals 17 residues. The V gene's germline CDR1 is LNHDA and CDR2 SQIVND (reference sequence). Based on the CDR3 plus reference TRBV19 and TRBJ2-1, the full variable domain is DGGITQSPKYLFRKEGQNVTLSCEQNLNHDAMYWYRQDPGQGLRLIYYSQIVNDFQKGDIAEGYSVSREKKESFPLTVTSAQKNPTAFYLCASSRRLGLASYNEQFFGPGTRLTVL.

The chain has TRBV5-1 and TRBJ2-7; TRBD2 agrees at 8 bases. Losses at the gene ends were 3 bases for V and 0 bases for J; bases not matched to a gene: 5. This CDR3 is built from 15 residues. Germline CDR1 SGHRS, CDR2 YFSETQ. Written as DNA, the CDR3 is TGCGCCAGCAGCTCGAATAGCGGGACCTCCTACGAGCAGTACTTC. This encodes CASSSNSGTSYEQYF.

This clone was found many times. The chain links TRBV5-1 to TRBJ2-6; D ambiguous. The ends were cut back, 0 bases at V and 8 bases at J, with 9 bases in the middle. CDR1 and CDR2 (germline): SGHRS, YFSETQ. The CDR3 totals 14 residues. This chain's CDR3 is CASSLALGTNVLTF. Here the CDR3 DNA reads TGCGCCAGCAGCTTGGCCTTAGGGACCAACGTCCTGACTTTC.

The chain is built from TRBV19 and TRBJ1-4, with 7 bases lining up with TRBD1. CDR3 length: 15 residues. CDR1 is LNHDA, CDR2 SQIVND, per germline (reference sequence). The trim removed 6 bases at V and 5 bases at J, leaving 9 bases unmatched. The CDR3 region has the DNA TGTGCCAGTAGCTCGCCGGGACAGCCAAATGAAAAACTGTTTTTT. It yields the protein CASSSPGQPNEKLFF. The variable domain in full, with the rest retrieved from reference TRBV19 and TRBJ1-4, is DGGITQSPKYLFRKEGQNVTLSCEQNLNHDAMYWYRQDPGQGLRLIYYSQIVNDFQKGDIAEGYSVSREKKESFPLTVTSAQKNPTAFYLCASSSPGQPNEKLFFGSGTQLSVL.

The V call is TRBV30, the J call TRBJ1-1, with a possible D match to TRBD1 (5 bases). The CDR3 runs 11 residues. Trimming stripped 6 bases from V and 11 bases from J, with 16 bases between. Germline assignment: CDR1 GTSNPN and CDR2 SVGIG (reference sequence). The CDR3 DNA reads TGTGCCTGTCGGTCGTCCAGGGCGGCTTTCTTT. Translation: CACRSSRAAFF.

The rearrangement links TRBV6-5 to TRBJ2-3; 9 bases are a match to TRBD2. The germline V gene has CDR1 MNHEY and CDR2 SVGAGI. This CDR3 contains 14 residues. Trimming at V came to 5 bases and at J to 6 bases, leaving 6 bases not matched to a gene. CDR3 coding DNA: TGTGCCAGCAGTACGGGACTAGCATTGGATACGCAGTATTTT. Residues: CASSTGLALDTQYF.

This clone has just a few counts. The V and J genes are TRBV30 and TRBJ2-7, with 8 bases lining up with TRBD1. This CDR3 comprises 11 residues. The V segment lost 7 bases and the J segment 5 bases; nucleotides outside the gene matches: 4. The V gene's germline CDR1 is GTSNPN and CDR2 SVGIG (reference sequence). CDR3 DNA: TGTGCCTCCGGACAGGGCCACGAGCAGTACTTC. Translating gives CASGQGHEQYF. The whole variable domain, remainder taken from reference TRBV30 and TRBJ2-7, is SQTIHQWPATLVQPVGSPLSLECTVEGTSNPNLYWYRQAAGRGLQLLFYSVGIGQISSEVPQNLSASRPQDRQFILSSKKLLLSDSGFYLCASGQGHEQYFGPGTRLTVT.

The V and J genes are TRBV10-2 and TRBJ1-1; D call uncertain. This CDR3 comprises 18 residues. The V gene lost 3 bases and the J gene lost 3 bases, with 23 bases spanning the gap. Germline V CDR1 and CDR2: WSHSY, SAAADI. CDR3 residues: CASSDLGRDKEVDTEAFF. The CDR3 DNA is TGCGCCAGCAGTGACTTAGGTCGAGATAAAGAGGTGGACACTGAAGCTTTCTTT.

This clone was counted between two and nine times. CDR3 coding DNA: TGTGCCATCAGTGAGTCGAGGGTGCAGCCGAGCAACTACGAGCAGTACTTC. Its protein is CAISESRVQPSNYEQYF. The V and J genes are TRBV10-3 and TRBJ2-7, with D possibly TRBD2 on 5 matching bases. CDR3 length: 17 residues. The germline V and J ends were trimmed by 0 bases and 3 bases, with 18 bases remaining between them. Germline V CDR1 and CDR2: ENHRY, SYGVKD.

The chain links TRBV18 to TRBJ1-2, with D hard to call. The CDR3 loop spans 12 amino acids. Germline CDR1 is KGHSH and CDR2 is LQKENI. V was trimmed by 5 bases and J by 6 bases, leaving 10 bases between them. The CDR3 sequence is CASSALTNGYTF. For the CDR3, the DNA is TGTGCCAGCTCAGCACTGACAAATGGCTACACCTTC. The full variable domain, with the rest looked up from reference TRBV18 and TRBJ1-2, is NAGVMQNPRHLVRRRGQEARLRCSPMKGHSHVYWYRQLPEEGLKFMVYLQKENIIDESGMPKERFSAEFPKEGPSILRIQQVVRGDSAAYFCASSALTNGYTFGSGTRLTVV.

The chain has TRBV18 and TRBJ1-1; 8 bases fit TRBD1. Germline V gene sequence: CDR1 KGHSH, CDR2 LQKENI. The CDR3 totals 18 residues. V was pared by 4 bases and J by 1 base, with 14 bases of the junction left unmatched. The CDR3: CASSLKGTGGTSNTEAFF. CDR3 DNA sequence: TGTGCCAGCTCACTGAAAGGGACAGGTGGAACCTCGAACACTGAAGCTTTCTTT.

The V gene is TRBV28, the J gene TRBJ2-5, with D unclear. Germline V gene lookup returns CDR1 MDHEN and CDR2 SYDVKM. With 6 bases removed from V and 4 bases from J, the gap between germline ends came to 15 bases. The CDR3 spans 14 residues. The CDR3 DNA is TGTGCCAGCAGGGTTCACATCTTAGGAGAGACCCAGTACTTC. Protein: CASRVHILGETQYF. Full variable domain (outside the CDR3, taken from reference TRBV28 and TRBJ2-5): DVKVTQSSRYLVKRTGEKVFLECVQDMDHENMFWYRQDPGLGLRLIYFSYDVKMKEKGDIPEGYSVSREKKERFSLILESASTNQTSMYLCASRVHILGETQYFGPGTRLLVL.

This chain connects TRBV7-8 to TRBJ2-7; either TRBD1 or TRBD2 may fit D (5 bases each). There are 17 residues in the CDR3. V dropped 2 bases and J dropped 3 bases, with 20 bases sitting between them. Germline CDR1 SGHVS, CDR2 FQNEAQ. As DNA, the CDR3 is TGTGCCAGCAGCTTAACTCCCGGGACGCAAAGGGGCTACGAGCAGTACTTC. Amino acids: CASSLTPGTQRGYEQYF.

The chain links TRBV7-2 to TRBJ2-3; possible D gene TRBD1, 6 bases. The V gene's germline CDR1 is SGHTA and CDR2 FQGNSA. This CDR3 has 14 amino acids. V was clipped by 1 base and J by 1 base, with 6 bases between them. In nucleotides, the CDR3 is TGTGCCAGCAGCTTAGACAGGGGCACAGATACGCAGTATTTT. This codes for CASSLDRGTDTQYF.

J is TRBJ2-7 and V is TRBV19; 11 nucleotides line up with TRBD2. The trim removed 4 bases at V and 4 bases at J, leaving 6 bases unmatched. From germline, CDR1 is LNHDA and CDR2 SQIVND (reference sequence). This CDR3 spans 15 amino acids. This CDR3 is CASSTIAGGRYEQYF. As DNA, the CDR3 is TGTGCCAGTAGTACTATAGCGGGAGGGCGGTACGAGCAGTACTTC.

V gene TRBV14 combines with J gene TRBJ2-1; perhaps TRBD2 as D (6 bases). CDR1 and CDR2 (germline): SGHDN, FVKESK. V lost 4 bases, J lost 7 bases, and 17 bases lay in between. The CDR3 has 15 amino acids. The DNA of the CDR3 is TGTGCCAGCAGCCGCGGGATAAGTTCGAGGAATGAGCAGTTCTTC. Amino acids: CASSRGISSRNEQFF.

The rearrangement links TRBV28 to TRBJ1-2; D remains unclear. CDR3 length: 15 residues. With 0 bases removed from V and 4 bases from J, the gap between germline ends came to 12 bases. Germline V gene data show CDR1 as MDHEN and CDR2 as SYDVKM. CDR3 sequence (DNA): TGTGCCAGCAGTTTATGGGGTCAGCGACGCTATGGCTACACCTTC. Translating it yields CASSLWGQRRYGYTF.

This CDR3 is CASSQARGYEQYF. The CDR3 DNA follows: TGTGCCAGCAGCCAGGCCCGGGGGTACGAGCAGTACTTC. This chain uses TRBV6-5 with TRBJ2-7; a possible D gene is TRBD2 (6 bases). V lost 6 bases and J 4 bases, leaving 13 bases between the germline ends. The CDR3 has 13 residues. CDR1 is MNHEY, CDR2 SVGAGI, per germline.

This clone was seen just once. The chain couples TRBV29-1 to TRBJ1-4; D is possibly TRBD1 (6 bases). The germline V gene has CDR1 SQVTM and CDR2 ANQGSEA. CDR3 size: 12 residues. Trimming cost V 5 bases and J 11 bases, with 15 bases left between them. In nucleotides, the CDR3 is TGCAGCGTTTCCACAGGGCGCGGTAAACTGTTTTTT. Translated: CSVSTGRGKLFF.